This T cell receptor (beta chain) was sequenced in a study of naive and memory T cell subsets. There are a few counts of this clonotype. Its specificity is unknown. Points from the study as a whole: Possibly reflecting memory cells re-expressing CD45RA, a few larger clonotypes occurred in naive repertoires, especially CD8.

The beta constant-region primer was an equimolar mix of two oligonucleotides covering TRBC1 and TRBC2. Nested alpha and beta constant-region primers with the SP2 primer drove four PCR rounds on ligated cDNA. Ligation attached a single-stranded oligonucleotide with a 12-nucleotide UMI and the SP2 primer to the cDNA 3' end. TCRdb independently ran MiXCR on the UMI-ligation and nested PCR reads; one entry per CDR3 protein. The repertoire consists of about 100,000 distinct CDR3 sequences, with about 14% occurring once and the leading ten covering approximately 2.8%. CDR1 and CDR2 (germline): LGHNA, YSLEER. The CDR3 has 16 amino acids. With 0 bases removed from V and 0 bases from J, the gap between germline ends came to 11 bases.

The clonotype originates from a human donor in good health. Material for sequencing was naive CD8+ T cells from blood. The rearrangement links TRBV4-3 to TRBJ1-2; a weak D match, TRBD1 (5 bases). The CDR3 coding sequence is TGCGCCAGCAGCCAAGATTTTCCAGGGACTAACTATGGCTACACCTTC. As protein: CASSQDFPGTNYGYTF.